A selection of T cell receptor beta chains follows, all from one sample in a study of monozygotic twins with inflammatory bowel disease. Each CDR3 protein gets one entry in TCRdb, which reprocessed the 5' RACE reads and gives no DNA. This listing includes about 380,000 distinct CDR3 sequences. The source material was blood. The receptors derive from a human donor with ulcerative colitis or Crohn's disease, or a healthy co-twin of an affected twin (not recorded which). Each CDR3 is given with its conserved first and last residue.

len,j_gene,v_gene,CDR3aa
18,TRBJ2-2,TRBV3-1,CASSQQLAGGQNTGELFF
14,TRBJ2-3,TRBV9,CASSVPLSTDTQYF
16,TRBJ2-3,TRBV7-9,CASWLAGGRSTDTQYF
15,TRBJ1-1,TRBV7-9,CASSLVSAGSTEAFF
14,TRBJ1-4,TRBV5-4,CASSSGTEDEKLFF
13,TRBJ2-5,TRBV19,CASRGRSQETQYF
16,TRBJ2-1,TRBV5-1,CASSLGGTFSYNEQFF
16,TRBJ2-1,TRBV10-3,CAIMGQAMSSYNEQFF
18,TRBJ2-5,TRBV5-1,CASSLANSGRATQETQYF
15,TRBJ1-1,TRBV3-1,CASSQPSTGGTEAFF
16,TRBJ2-1,TRBV28,CASSFVSGFTYNEQFF
16,TRBJ2-3,TRBV5-1,CASSLGGLSRTDTQYF
15,TRBJ2-7,TRBV18,CASSPTDRSSYEQYF
14,TRBJ2-5,TRBV5-1,CASSFAGDQEAQYF
16,TRBJ1-3,TRBV5-1,CASSLEGLGSGNTIYF
14,TRBJ1-4,TRBV27,CASSFLWDSEKLFF
15,TRBJ1-1,TRBV5-1,CASSLVAGRDTEAFF
15,TRBJ1-2,TRBV3-1,CASSQWDRAIYGYTF
14,TRBJ2-7,TRBV6-1,CASSGQPRPYEQYF
18,TRBJ2-2,TRBV6-1,CASRLALRPGQHTGELFF
12,TRBJ2-2,TRBV5-6,CASSFRSGELFF
16,TRBJ1-3,TRBV4-3,CASSRRLDTSGNTIYF
15,TRBJ2-1,TRBV12-3/TRBV12-4,CASSFLGGIGNEQFF
17,TRBJ2-7,TRBV10-3,CAISDELAGASIYEQYF
14,TRBJ2-7,TRBV27,CASSRTVLGFEQYF
17,TRBJ2-4,TRBV5-1,CASSATGTQLAKNIQYF
14,TRBJ2-3,TRBV7-2,CASSSTGPTDTQYF
15,TRBJ2-2,TRBV7-9,CASSLDDIWTGELFF
15,TRBJ1-6,TRBV12-3/TRBV12-4,CASSLSAGGNSPLHF
15,TRBJ2-5,TRBV7-2,CASSPTSGGKETQYF
14,TRBJ2-2,TRBV7-3,CASSPTANTGELFF
14,TRBJ1-2,TRBV20-1,CSARETRAADGYTF
17,TRBJ1-1,TRBV2,CASSESPPLWGETEAFF
14,TRBJ2-5,TRBV28,CASRGSTSLETQYF
15,TRBJ1-1,TRBV4-3,CASSQRASIASEAFF
14,TRBJ2-7,TRBV27,CASSSPGLAHEQYF
15,TRBJ1-6,TRBV9,CASSVDPDRDSPLHF
14,TRBJ2-5,TRBV12-3/TRBV12-4,CASTRTGGVETQYF
16,TRBJ1-2,TRBV7-9,CASSLSLAGVDYGYTF
17,TRBJ2-1,TRBV19,CASSIGWSLHSYNEQFF
17,TRBJ2-5,TRBV5-1,CASSSGTTTSGGETQYF
14,TRBJ2-3,TRBV28,CATKWGPSTDTQYF
14,TRBJ2-7,TRBV2,CASEQGTSLYEQYF
17,TRBJ1-5,TRBV2,CASTPGQPVNSNQPQHF
11,TRBJ2-7,TRBV7-8,CASSLVWEQYF